The present TCR beta chain was sequenced within a study of blood T cell repertoires in COVID-19. Study in general: Researchers got acute and convalescent COVID-19 samples from the United States, Italy and Spain.

TCRdb's copy holds only in-frame clones and misses some; the assay was immunoSEQ multiplex PCR. The sample lists some 240,000 clones; 70% to 90% were seen once. The CDR3 sequence is 15 residues long. The germline CDR1 and CDR2 sequences are SNHLY and FYNNEI. The germline V and J ends were trimmed by 8 bases and 2 bases, with 16 bases remaining between them. The sequenced sample consisted of peripheral blood. This receptor was taken from a woman in her 70s with COVID-19, enrolled during active disease. The chain uses TRBV2 and TRBJ1-5, with D perhaps matching TRBD1 (6 bases). CDR3 coding DNA: TGTGCCAGCCGAGATTGGACAGTAGGCAATCAGCCCCAGCATTTT. It encodes CASRDWTVGNQPQHF.